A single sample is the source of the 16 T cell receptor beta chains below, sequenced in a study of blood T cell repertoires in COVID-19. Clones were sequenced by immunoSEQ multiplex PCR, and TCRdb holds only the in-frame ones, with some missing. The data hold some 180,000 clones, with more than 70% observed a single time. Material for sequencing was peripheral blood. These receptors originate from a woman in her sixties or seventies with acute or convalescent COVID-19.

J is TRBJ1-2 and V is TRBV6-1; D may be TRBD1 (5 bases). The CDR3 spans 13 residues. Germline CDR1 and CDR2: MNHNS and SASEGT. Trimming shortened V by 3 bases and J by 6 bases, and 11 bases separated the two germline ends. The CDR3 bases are TGTGCCAGCAGTGAGTGGGGCTTCGATGGCTACACCTTC. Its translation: CASSEWGFDGYTF.

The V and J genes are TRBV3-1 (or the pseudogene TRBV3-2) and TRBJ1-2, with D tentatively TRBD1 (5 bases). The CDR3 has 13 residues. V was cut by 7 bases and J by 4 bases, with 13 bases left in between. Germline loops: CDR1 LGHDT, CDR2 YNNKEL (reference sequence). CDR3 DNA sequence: TGTGCCAGCAATTACGGCGGGGGCTATGGCTACACCTTC. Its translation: CASNYGGGYGYTF.

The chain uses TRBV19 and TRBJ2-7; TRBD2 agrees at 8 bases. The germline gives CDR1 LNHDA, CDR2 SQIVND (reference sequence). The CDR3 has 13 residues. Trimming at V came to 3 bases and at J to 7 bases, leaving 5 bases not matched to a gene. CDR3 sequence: CASSIKAGEEQYV. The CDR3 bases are TGTGCCAGTAGTATTAAAGCGGGAGAAGAGCAGTACGTC.

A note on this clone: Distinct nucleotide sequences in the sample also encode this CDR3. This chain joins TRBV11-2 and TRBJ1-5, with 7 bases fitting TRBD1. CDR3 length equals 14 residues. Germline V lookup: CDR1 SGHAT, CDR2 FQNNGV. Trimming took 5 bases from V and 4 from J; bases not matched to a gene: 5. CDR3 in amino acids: CASSPTGANQPQHF. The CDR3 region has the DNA TGTGCCAGCAGCCCAACAGGGGCGAATCAGCCCCAGCATTTT.

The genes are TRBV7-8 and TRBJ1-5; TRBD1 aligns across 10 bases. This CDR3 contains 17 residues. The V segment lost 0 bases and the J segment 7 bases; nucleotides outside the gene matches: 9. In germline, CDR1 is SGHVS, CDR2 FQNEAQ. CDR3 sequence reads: CASSLAGQGNARQPQHF. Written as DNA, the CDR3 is TGTGCCAGCAGCTTAGCGGGACAGGGGAATGCAAGGCAGCCCCAGCATTTT.

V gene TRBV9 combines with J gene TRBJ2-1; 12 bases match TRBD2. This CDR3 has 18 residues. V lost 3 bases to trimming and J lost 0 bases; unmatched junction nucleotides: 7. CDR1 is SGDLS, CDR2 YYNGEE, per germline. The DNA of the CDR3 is TGTGCCAGCAGCGACCGACTAGCGGGAGTCAGCTCCTACAATGAGCAGTTCTTC. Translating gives CASSDRLAGVSSYNEQFF.

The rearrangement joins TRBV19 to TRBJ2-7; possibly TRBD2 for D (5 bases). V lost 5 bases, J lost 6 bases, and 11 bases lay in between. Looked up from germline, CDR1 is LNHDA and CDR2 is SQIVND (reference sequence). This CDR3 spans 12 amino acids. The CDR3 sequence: CASSSREAEQYF. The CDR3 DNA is TGTGCCAGTAGTTCCCGGGAAGCCGAGCAGTACTTC.

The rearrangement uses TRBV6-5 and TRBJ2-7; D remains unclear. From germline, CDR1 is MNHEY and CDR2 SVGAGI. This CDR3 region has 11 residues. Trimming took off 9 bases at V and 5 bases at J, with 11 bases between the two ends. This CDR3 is CARLLDDEQYF. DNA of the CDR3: TGTGCCAGACTACTTGATGACGAGCAGTACTTC.

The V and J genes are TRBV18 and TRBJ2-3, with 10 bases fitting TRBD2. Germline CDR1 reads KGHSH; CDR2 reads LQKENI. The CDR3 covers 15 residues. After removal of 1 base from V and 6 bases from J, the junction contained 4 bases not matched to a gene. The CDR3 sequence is CASSPRASGSDTQYF. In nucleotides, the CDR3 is TGTGCCAGCTCACCACGGGCTAGCGGGAGTGATACGCAGTATTTT.

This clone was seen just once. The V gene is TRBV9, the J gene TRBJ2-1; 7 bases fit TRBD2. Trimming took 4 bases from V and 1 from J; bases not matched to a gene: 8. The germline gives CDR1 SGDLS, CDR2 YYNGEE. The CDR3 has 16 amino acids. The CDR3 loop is CASSSPGGHSYNEQFF. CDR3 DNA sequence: TGTGCCAGCAGCTCTCCGGGAGGCCATTCCTACAATGAGCAGTTCTTC.

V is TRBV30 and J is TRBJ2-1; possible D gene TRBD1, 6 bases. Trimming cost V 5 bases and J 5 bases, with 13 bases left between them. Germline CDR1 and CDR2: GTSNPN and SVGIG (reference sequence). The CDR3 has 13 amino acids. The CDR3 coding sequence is TGTGCCTGGTCATGGGGGCCCCACAATGAGCAGTTCTTC. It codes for CAWSWGPHNEQFF.

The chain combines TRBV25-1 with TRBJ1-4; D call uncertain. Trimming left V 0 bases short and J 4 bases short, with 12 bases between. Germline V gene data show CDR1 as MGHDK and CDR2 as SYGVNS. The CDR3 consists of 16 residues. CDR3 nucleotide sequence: TGTGCCAGCAGTGAATATGGCAATCAGTTTAATGAAAAACTGTTTTTT. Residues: CASSEYGNQFNEKLFF.

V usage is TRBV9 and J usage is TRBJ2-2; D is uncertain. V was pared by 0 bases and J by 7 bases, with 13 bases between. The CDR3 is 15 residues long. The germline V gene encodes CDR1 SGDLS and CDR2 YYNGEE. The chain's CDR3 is CASSVGSASGGELFF. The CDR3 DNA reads TGTGCCAGCAGCGTAGGATCCGCTAGTGGCGGGGAGCTGTTTTTT.

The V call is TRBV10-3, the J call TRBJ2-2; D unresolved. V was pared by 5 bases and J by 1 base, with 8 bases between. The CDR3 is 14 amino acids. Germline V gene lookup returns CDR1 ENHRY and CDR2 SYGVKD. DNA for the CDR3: TGTGCCATCAGTCTGGCAGAGAACACCGGGGAGCTGTTTTTT. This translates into CAISLAENTGELFF.

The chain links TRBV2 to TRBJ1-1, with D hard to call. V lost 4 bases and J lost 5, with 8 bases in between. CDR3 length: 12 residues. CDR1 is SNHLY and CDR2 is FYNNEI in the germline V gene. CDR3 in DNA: TGTGCCAGCAGTGTCTGGGAGACTGAAGCTTTCTTT. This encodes CASSVWETEAFF.

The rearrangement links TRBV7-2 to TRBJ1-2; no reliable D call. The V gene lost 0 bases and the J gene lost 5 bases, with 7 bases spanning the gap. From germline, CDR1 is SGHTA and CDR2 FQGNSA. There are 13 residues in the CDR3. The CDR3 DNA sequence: TGTGCCAGCAGCTTAGCATCCCCGTATGGCTACACCTTC. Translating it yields CASSLASPYGYTF.